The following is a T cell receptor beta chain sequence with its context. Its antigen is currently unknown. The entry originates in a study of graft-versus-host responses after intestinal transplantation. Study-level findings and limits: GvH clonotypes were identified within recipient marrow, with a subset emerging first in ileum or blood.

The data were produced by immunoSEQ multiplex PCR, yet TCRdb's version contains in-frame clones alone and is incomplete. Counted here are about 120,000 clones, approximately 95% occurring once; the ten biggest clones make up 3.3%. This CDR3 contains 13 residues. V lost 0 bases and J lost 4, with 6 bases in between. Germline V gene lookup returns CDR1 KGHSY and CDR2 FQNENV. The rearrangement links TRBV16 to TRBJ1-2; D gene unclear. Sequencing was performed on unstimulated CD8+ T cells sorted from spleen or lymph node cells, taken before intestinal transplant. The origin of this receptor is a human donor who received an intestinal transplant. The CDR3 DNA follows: TGTGCCAGCAGCCAATCGACAACCTATGGCTACACCTTC. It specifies CASSQSTTYGYTF.